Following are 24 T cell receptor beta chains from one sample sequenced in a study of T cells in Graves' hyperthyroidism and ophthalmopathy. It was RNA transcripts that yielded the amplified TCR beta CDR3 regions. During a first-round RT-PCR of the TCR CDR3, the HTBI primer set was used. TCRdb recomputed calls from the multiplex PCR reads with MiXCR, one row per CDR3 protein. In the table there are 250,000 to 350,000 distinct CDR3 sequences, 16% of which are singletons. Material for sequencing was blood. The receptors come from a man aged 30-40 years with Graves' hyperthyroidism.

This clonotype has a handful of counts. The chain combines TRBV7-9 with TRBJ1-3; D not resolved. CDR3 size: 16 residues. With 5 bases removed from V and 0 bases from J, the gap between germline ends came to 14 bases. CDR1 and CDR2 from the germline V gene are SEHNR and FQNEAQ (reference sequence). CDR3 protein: CASSPREWFSGNTIYF. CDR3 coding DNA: TGTGCCAGCAGCCCGCGTGAATGGTTCTCTGGAAACACCATATATTTT.

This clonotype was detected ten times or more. CDR3 sequence: CASSPLSKETQYF. CDR3 DNA sequence: TGTGCCAGCAGCCCTTTGTCGAAAGAGACCCAGTACTTC. This chain connects TRBV12-3 or TRBV12-4 to TRBJ2-5; D not resolved. The CDR3 runs 13 residues. Trimming stripped 6 bases from V and 3 bases from J, with 11 bases between.

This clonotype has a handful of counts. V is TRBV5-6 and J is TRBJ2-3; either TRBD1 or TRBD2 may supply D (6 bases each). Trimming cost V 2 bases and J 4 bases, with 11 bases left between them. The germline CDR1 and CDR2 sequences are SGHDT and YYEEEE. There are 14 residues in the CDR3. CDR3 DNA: TGTGCCAGCAGCTTCGGGGGCGCGCCAGATACGCAGTATTTT. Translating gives CASSFGGAPDTQYF.

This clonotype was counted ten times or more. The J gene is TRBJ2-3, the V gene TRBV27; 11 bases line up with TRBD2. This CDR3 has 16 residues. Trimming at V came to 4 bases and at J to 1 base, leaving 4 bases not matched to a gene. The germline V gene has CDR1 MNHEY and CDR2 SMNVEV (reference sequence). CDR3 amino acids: CASSSPLAGGTDTQYF. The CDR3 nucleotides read TGTGCCAGCAGTTCACCACTAGCGGGGGGCACAGATACGCAGTATTTT.

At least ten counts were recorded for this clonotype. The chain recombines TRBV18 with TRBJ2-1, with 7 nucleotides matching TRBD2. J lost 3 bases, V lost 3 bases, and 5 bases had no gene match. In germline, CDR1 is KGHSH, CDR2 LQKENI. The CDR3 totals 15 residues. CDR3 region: CASSPEAGVYNEQFF. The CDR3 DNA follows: TGTGCCAGCTCACCCGAGGCGGGAGTCTACAATGAGCAGTTCTTC.

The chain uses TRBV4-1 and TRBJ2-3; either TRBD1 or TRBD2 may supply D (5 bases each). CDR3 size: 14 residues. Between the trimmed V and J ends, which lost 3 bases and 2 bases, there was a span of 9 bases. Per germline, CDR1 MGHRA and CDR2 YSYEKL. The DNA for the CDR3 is TGCGCCAGCAGCCAGGGACGGGTCACAGATACGCAGTATTTT. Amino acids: CASSQGRVTDTQYF.

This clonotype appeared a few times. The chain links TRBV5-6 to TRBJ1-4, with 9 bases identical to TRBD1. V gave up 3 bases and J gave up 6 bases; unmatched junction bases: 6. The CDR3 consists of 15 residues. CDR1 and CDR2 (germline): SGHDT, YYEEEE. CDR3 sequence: CASSWLRDRDEKLFF. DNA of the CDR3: TGTGCCAGCAGCTGGCTGCGGGACAGGGATGAAAAACTGTTTTTT.

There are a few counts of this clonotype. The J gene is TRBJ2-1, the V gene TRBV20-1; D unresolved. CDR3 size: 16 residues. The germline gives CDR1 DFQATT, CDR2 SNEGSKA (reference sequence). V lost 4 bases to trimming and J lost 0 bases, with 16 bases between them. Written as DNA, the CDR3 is TGCAGTGCTACGCTCTACGCGGCTAGCTCCTACAATGAGCAGTTCTTC. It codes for CSATLYAASSYNEQFF.

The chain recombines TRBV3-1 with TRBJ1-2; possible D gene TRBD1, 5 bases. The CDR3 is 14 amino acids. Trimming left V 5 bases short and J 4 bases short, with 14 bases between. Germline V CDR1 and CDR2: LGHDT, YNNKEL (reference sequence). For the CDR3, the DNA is TGTGCCAGCAGCGACCTGGGTGGGGGCTATGGCTACACCTTC. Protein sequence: CASSDLGGGYGYTF.

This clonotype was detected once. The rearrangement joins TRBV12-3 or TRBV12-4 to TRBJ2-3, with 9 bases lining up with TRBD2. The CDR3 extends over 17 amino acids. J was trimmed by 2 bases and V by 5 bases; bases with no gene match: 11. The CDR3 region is CASSPTPAGGFTDTQYF. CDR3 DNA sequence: TGTGCCAGCAGTCCCACCCCCGCGGGAGGGTTCACAGATACGCAGTATTTT.

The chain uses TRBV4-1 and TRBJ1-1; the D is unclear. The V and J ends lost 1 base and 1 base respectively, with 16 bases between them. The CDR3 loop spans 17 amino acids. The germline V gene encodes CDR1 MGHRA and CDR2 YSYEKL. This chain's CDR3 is CASSQALGVGGNTEAFF. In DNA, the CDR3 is TGCGCCAGCAGCCAAGCTTTGGGAGTCGGTGGGAACACTGAAGCTTTCTTT.

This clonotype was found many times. CDR3 in amino acids: CASSPTGVRYGYTF. The CDR3 region has the DNA TGTGCCAGCAGCCCTACGGGGGTTCGGTATGGCTACACCTTC. The V call is TRBV3-1, the J call TRBJ1-2; D is perhaps TRBD1 (5 bases). Germline V lookup: CDR1 LGHDT, CDR2 YNNKEL (reference sequence). The CDR3 consists of 14 residues. V gave up 4 bases and J gave up 5 bases, with 14 bases separating them.

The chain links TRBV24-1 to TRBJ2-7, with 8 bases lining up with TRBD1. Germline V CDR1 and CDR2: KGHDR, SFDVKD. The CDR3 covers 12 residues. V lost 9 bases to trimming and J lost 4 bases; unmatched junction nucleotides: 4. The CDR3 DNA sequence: TGTGCCACCCGCGGACAGGGTTACGAGCAGTACTTC. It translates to CATRGQGYEQYF.

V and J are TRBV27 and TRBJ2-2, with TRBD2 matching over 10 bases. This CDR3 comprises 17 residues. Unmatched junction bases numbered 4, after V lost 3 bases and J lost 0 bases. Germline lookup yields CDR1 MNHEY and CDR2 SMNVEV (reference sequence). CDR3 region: CASSFVAGGTNTGELFF. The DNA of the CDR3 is TGTGCCAGCAGTTTTGTAGCGGGAGGAACGAACACCGGGGAGCTGTTTTTT.

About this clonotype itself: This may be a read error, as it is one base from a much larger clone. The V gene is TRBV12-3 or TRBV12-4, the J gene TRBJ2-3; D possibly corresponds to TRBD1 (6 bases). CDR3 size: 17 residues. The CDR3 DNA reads TGTGCCGGCAGCTCTCGGACAGCTCTTCCACACACAGATACGCAGTATTTT. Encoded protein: CAGSSRTALPHTDTQYF.

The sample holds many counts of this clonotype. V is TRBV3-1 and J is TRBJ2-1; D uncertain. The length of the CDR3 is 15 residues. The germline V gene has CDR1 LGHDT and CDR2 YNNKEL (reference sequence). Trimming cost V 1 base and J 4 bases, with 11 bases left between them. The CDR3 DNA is TGTGCCAGCAGCCAAGGGTTAGGAGATTACAATGAGCAGTTCTTC. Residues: CASSQGLGDYNEQFF.

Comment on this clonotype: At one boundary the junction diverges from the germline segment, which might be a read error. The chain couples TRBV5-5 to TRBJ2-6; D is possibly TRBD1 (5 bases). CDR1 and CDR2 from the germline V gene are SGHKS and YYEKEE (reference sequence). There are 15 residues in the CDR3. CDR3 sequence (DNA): TGTGCCAGCAGCTTGTGGTCCTCTGGGGCCAACGTCCGGACTTTC. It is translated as CASSLWSSGANVRTF.

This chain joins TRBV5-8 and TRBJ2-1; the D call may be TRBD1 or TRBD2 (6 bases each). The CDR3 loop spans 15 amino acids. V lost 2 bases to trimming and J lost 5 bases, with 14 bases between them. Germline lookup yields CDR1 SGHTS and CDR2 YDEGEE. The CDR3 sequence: CASSFGRGGDNEQFF. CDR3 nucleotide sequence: TGTGCCAGCAGCTTCGGCAGGGGCGGGGACAATGAGCAGTTCTTC.

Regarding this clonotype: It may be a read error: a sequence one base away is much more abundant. Here the CDR3 DNA reads TGTGCCAGCAGAGCCGAGTGGCGAAGCTCCTACGAGCAGTACTTC. It is translated as CASRAEWRSSYEQYF. The chain joins TRBV6-1 to TRBJ2-7, with D uncertain. The CDR3 consists of 15 residues. Germline loops: CDR1 MNHNS, CDR2 SASEGT. V was pared by 6 bases and J by 0 bases, with 15 bases between.

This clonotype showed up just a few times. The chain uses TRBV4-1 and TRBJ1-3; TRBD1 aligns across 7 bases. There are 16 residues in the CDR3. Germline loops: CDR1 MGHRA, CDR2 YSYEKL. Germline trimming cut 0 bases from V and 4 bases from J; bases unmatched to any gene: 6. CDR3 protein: CASSQDQGGGGNTIYF. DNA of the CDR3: TGCGCCAGCAGCCAAGATCAAGGGGGCGGCGGAAACACCATATATTTT.

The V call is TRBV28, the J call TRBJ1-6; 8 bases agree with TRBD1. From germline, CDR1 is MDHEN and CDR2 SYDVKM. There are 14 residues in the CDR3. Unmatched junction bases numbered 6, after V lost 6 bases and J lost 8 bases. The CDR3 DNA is TGTGCCAGCAGGACAGGGGCCGCCGATTCACCCCTCCACTTT. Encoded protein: CASRTGAADSPLHF. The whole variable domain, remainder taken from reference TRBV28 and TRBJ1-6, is DVKVTQSSRYLVKRTGEKVFLECVQDMDHENMFWYRQDPGLGLRLIYFSYDVKMKEKGDIPEGYSVSREKKERFSLILESASTNQTSMYLCASRTGAADSPLHFGNGTRLTVT.

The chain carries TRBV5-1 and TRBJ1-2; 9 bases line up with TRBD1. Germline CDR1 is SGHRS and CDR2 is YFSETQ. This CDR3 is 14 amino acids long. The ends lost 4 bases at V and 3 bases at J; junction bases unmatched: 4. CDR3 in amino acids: CASSAGQGDYGYTF. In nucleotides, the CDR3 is TGCGCCAGCAGCGCGGGACAGGGTGACTATGGCTACACCTTC.

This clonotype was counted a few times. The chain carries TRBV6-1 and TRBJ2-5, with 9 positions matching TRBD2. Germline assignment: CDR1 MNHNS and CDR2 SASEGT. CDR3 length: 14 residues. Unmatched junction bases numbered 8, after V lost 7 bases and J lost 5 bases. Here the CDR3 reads CASMEVAGDETQYF. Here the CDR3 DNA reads TGTGCCAGCATGGAGGTAGCGGGAGACGAGACCCAGTACTTC.

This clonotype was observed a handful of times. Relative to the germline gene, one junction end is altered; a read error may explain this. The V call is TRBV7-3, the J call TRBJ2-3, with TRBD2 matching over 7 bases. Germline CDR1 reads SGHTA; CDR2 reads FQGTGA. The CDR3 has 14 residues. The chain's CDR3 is CVSSPAGVTDTQYF. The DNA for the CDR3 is TGTGTCAGCAGCCCTGCGGGAGTCACAGATACGCAGTATTTT. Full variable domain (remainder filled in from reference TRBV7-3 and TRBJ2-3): GAGVSQTPSNKVTEKGKYVELRCDPISGHTALYWYRQSLGQGPEFLIYFQGTGAADDSGLPNDRFFAVRPEGSVSTLKIQRTERGDSAVYLCVSSPAGVTDTQYFGPGTRLTVL.